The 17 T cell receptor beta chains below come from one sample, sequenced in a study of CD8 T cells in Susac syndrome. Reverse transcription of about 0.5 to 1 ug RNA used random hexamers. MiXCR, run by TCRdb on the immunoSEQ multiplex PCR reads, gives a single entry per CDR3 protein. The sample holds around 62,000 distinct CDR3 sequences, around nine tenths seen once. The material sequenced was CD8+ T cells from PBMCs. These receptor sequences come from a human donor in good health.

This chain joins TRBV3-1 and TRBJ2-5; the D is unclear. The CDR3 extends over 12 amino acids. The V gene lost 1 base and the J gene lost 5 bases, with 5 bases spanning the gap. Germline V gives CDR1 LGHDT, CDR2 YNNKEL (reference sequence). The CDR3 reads CASSQVPETQYF. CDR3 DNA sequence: TGTGCCAGCAGCCAAGTACCGGAGACCCAGTACTTC.

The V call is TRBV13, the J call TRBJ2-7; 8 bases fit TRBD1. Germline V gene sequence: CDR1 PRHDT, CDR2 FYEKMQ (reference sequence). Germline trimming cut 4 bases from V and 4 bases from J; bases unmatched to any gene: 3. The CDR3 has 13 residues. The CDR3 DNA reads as TGTGCCAGCAGCTCAGACAGGGGATACGAGCAGTACTTC. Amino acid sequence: CASSSDRGYEQYF.

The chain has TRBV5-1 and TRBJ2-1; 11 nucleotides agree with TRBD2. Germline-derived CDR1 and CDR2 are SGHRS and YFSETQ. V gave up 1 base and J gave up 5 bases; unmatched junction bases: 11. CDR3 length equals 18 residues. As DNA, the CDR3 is TGCGCCAGCAGCTTGACTAGCGGGGGATGGGGGGCGGACAATGAGCAGTTCTTC. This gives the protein CASSLTSGGWGADNEQFF.

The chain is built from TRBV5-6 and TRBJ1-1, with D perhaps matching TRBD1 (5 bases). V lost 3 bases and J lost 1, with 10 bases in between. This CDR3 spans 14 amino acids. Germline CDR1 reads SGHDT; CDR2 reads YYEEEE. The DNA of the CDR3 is TGTGCCAGCAGCTGGGGACCGCGGAACACTGAAGCTTTCTTT. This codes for CASSWGPRNTEAFF.

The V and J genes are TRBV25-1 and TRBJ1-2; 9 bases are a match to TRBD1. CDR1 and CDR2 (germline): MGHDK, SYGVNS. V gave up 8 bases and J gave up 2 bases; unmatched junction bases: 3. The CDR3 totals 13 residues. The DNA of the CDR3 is TGTGCCAGCGAAGACAGGGGGAACTATGGCTACACCTTC. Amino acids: CASEDRGNYGYTF.

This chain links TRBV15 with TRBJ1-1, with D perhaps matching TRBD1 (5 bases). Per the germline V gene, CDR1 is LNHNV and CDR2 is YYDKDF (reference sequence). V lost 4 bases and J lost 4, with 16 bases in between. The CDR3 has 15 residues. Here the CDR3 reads CATSIDGTAFTEAFF. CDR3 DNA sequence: TGTGCCACCAGCATAGACGGGACCGCTTTCACTGAAGCTTTCTTT.

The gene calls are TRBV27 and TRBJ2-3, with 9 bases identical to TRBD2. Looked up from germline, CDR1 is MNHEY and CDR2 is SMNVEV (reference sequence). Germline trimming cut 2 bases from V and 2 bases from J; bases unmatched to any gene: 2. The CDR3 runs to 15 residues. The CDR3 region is CASSLLAGHTDTQYF. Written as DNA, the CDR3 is TGTGCCAGCAGTTTACTAGCGGGACACACAGATACGCAGTATTTT.

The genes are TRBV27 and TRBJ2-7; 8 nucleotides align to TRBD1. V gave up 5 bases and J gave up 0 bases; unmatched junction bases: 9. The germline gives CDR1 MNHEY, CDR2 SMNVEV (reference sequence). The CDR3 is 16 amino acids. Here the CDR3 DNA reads TGTGCCAGCAGTCCATCAGGGGGCGAGAGCTCCTACGAGCAGTACTTC. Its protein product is CASSPSGGESSYEQYF.

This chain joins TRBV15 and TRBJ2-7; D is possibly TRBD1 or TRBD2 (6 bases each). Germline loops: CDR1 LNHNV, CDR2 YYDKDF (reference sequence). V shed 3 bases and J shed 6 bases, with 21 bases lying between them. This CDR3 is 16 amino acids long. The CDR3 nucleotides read TGTGCCACCAGCAGCTCCCCGGAGGGCACAGGGCGCGAGCAGTACTTC. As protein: CATSSSPEGTGREQYF.

This CDR3 is CASSQDASGVGKNIQYF. In nucleotides, the CDR3 is TGCGCCAGCAGCCAAGATGCGAGCGGGGTGGGCAAAAACATTCAGTACTTC. The chain has TRBV4-3 and TRBJ2-4; 7 bases align to TRBD2. J lost 3 bases, V lost 0 bases, and 8 bases had no gene match. CDR1 is LGHNA, CDR2 YSLEER, per germline. This CDR3 is built from 17 residues.

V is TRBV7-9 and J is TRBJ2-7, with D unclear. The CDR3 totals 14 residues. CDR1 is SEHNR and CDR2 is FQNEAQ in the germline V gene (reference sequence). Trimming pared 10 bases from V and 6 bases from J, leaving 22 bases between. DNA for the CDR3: TGTGCCACCTCGACACTTGTTAAACCAGGCGAGCAGTACTTC. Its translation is CATSTLVKPGEQYF.

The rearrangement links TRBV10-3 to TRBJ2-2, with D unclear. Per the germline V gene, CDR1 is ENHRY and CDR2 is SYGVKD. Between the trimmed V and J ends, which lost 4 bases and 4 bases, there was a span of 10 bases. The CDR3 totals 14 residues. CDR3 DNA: TGTGCCATCAGTGGAGTTGGTAGCACCGGGGAGCTGTTTTTT. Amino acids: CAISGVGSTGELFF.

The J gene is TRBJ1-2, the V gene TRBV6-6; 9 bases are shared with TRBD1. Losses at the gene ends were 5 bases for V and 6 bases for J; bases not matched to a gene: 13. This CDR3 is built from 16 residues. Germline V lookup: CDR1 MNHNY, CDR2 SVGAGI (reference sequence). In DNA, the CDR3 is TGTGCCAGCAGTGCAAATACAGGGGGCTCGAGAAATGGCTACACCTTC. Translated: CASSANTGGSRNGYTF.

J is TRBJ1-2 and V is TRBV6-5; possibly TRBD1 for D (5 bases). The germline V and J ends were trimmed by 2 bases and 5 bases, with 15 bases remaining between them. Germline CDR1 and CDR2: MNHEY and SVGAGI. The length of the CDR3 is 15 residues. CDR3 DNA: TGTGCCAGCAGTTACATGGTCAGCGGGGGGTATGGCTACACCTTC. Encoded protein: CASSYMVSGGYGYTF.

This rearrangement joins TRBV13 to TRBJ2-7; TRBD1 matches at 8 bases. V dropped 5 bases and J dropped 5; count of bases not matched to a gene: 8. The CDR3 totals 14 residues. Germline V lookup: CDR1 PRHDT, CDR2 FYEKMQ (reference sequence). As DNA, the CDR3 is TGTGCCAGCAGCGGAGACAGGGGTGACGACGAGCAGTACTTC. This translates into CASSGDRGDDEQYF.

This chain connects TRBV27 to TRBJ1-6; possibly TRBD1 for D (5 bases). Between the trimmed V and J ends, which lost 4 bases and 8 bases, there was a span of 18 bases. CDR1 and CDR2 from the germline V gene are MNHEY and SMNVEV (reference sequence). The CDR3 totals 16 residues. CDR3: CASSSPGTRFDSPLHF. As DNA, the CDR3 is TGTGCCAGCAGTTCCCCCGGGACCCGGTTCGATTCACCCCTCCACTTT.

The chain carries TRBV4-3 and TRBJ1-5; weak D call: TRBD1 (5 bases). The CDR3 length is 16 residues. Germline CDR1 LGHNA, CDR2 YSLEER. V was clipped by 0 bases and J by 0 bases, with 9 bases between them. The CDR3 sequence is CASSQDWGNSNQPQHF. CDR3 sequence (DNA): TGCGCCAGCAGCCAAGATTGGGGGAATAGCAATCAGCCCCAGCATTTT.